This passage covers 12 T cell receptor beta chains from one sample sequenced in a study of a mutant IDH1 vaccine in newly diagnosed glioma. These receptors lack a known antigen. Generated by immunoSEQ multiplex PCR, the TCRdb table keeps only in-frame clones and is missing some. This table has roughly 50,000 clones, more than 75% appearing once. As to time point: week 47, end of study. A 20-mer mutant IDH1 peptide at 300 ug was injected subcutaneously with topical imiquimod. The material sequenced was PBMCs, taken from a glioma patient whose treatment included an IDH1 peptide vaccine. The receptor set was obtained from a woman aged 40 to 50 with glioma. Some clones in this sample may be carry-over from other donors' samples.

This clone has a single count. J is TRBJ1-1 and V is TRBV6-5, with 8 bases that match TRBD1. Trimming removed 0 bases from V and 6 bases from J; junction bases left unmatched: 9. The CDR3 spans 16 residues. CDR1 is MNHEY and CDR2 is SVGAGI in the germline V gene. DNA of the CDR3: TGTGCCAGCAGTTACTCACCGGCAGGGGGCCTAGCTGAAGCTTTCTTT. It encodes CASSYSPAGGLAEAFF.

This clone came up a few times. Other DNA sequences in this sample translate to the same CDR3. The V and J genes are TRBV7-2 and TRBJ2-3; tentatively, D is TRBD1 (7 bases). CDR3 length: 16 amino acids. Germline CDR1 SGHTA, CDR2 FQGNSA. Trimming cost V 5 bases and J 3 bases, with 18 bases left between them. The CDR3 sequence: CASSARQGGSTDTQYF. In DNA form, the CDR3 reads TGTGCCAGCAGCGCCAGACAGGGAGGTAGTACAGATACGCAGTATTTT.

Only a few counts were recorded for this clone. The rearrangement uses TRBV6-1 and TRBJ1-2; D perhaps matches TRBD1 (5 bases). CDR1 MNHNS and CDR2 SASEGT come from the germline V gene. The CDR3 sequence is 15 residues long. Deletions cut 1 base from V and 5 bases from J, with 14 bases between. CDR3 coding DNA: TGTGCCAGCAGTGAAGATTCCGGGACTTTTTATGGCTACACCTTC. This gives the protein CASSEDSGTFYGYTF.

The chain carries TRBV10-3 and TRBJ1-1, with 9 bases aligning to TRBD1. CDR3 size: 16 residues. V gave up 11 bases and J gave up 6 bases; unmatched junction bases: 19. Germline V gene lookup returns CDR1 ENHRY and CDR2 SYGVKD. CDR3 residues: CAAGRGGDRASAEAFF. In nucleotides, the CDR3 is TGTGCCGCTGGGCGTGGGGGGGACAGGGCTTCGGCTGAAGCTTTCTTT.

The chain couples TRBV5-6 to TRBJ1-1; D gene ambiguous. Trimming cost V 4 bases and J 4 bases, with 17 bases left between them. The V gene's germline CDR1 is SGHDT and CDR2 YYEEEE. The CDR3 sequence is 15 residues long. CDR3 residues: CASSTPGGGRTEAFF. The CDR3, as DNA: TGTGCCAGCAGCACTCCGGGAGGAGGGCGCACTGAAGCTTTCTTT.

This chain joins TRBV5-1 and TRBJ2-7, with TRBD2 matching 13 bases. The V gene end was trimmed by 4 bases and the J gene end by 6 bases; junction bases not matched to a gene: 7. Per the germline V gene, CDR1 is SGHRS and CDR2 is YFSETQ. CDR3 length: 15 amino acids. This CDR3 reads CASSPWTSGGFEQYF. The CDR3 region has the DNA TGCGCCAGCAGCCCCTGGACTAGCGGGGGTTTCGAGCAGTACTTC. Supplemented by reference TRBV5-1 and TRBJ2-7, the full variable domain reads KAGVTQTPRYLIKTRGQQVTLSCSPISGHRSVSWYQQTPGQGLQFLFEYFSETQRNKGNFPGRFSGRQFSNSRSEMNVSTLELGDSALYLCASSPWTSGGFEQYFGPGTRLTVT.

The gene calls are TRBV5-8 and TRBJ1-3; tentatively, D is TRBD1 (5 bases). V was pared by 2 bases and J by 0 bases, with 15 bases between. The CDR3 length is 17 residues. The V gene's germline CDR1 is SGHTS and CDR2 YDEGEE. The CDR3 reads CASSLSDRRLSGNTIYF. CDR3 coding DNA: TGTGCCAGCAGCTTAAGTGACAGACGACTCTCTGGAAACACCATATATTTT.

The chain uses TRBV5-8 and TRBJ1-3; no clear D. Trimming pared 1 base from V and 6 bases from J, leaving 2 bases between. CDR1 is SGHTS and CDR2 is YDEGEE in the germline V gene. This CDR3 has 11 residues. The CDR3 loop reads CASSLKNTIYF. In nucleotides, the CDR3 is TGTGCCAGCAGCTTGAAAAACACCATATATTTT.

The CDR3 loop reads CASSPGLVSSGANVLTF. As DNA, the CDR3 is TGCGCCAGCAGCCCTGGTCTAGTGAGCTCTGGGGCCAACGTCCTGACTTTC. J is TRBJ2-6 and V is TRBV5-1; D is ambiguous. The ends were cut back, 4 bases at V and 0 bases at J, with 14 bases in the middle. This CDR3 is built from 17 residues. The germline CDR1 and CDR2 sequences are SGHRS and YFSETQ.

This clone was seen more than once but under ten times. This chain connects TRBV14 to TRBJ2-1; 11 positions match TRBD2. The germline V gene encodes CDR1 SGHDN and CDR2 FVKESK. CDR3 length: 15 amino acids. After removal of 4 bases from V and 7 bases from J, the junction contained 6 bases not matched to a gene. CDR3 region: CASSPLTSGINEQFF. CDR3 DNA: TGTGCCAGCAGCCCCTTGACTAGCGGGATAAATGAGCAGTTCTTC.

For this clone: A much larger clone lies a single base off, so this may be a read error. This specimen includes other DNA sequences encoding the same CDR3. The chain employs TRBV4-1 and TRBJ2-5; 10 bases align to TRBD2. Germline V gene lookup returns CDR1 MGHRA and CDR2 YSYEKL. V was pared by 3 bases and J by 2 bases, with 3 bases of the junction left unmatched. This CDR3 contains 15 residues. The CDR3 coding sequence is TGCGCCAGCAGCCAGCTAGCGGGGGAGCAAGAGACCCAGTACTTC. Translation gives CASSQLAGEQETQYF.

This clone occurred once. The CDR3 protein is CASSIMTGPDTQYF. CDR3 bases: TGTGCCAGTAGTATTATGACAGGGCCGGATACGCAGTATTTT. The V and J genes are TRBV19 and TRBJ2-3; 7 bases match TRBD1. The CDR3 is 14 residues long. Per the germline V gene, CDR1 is LNHDA and CDR2 is SQIVND (reference sequence). The V segment lost 3 bases and the J segment 6 bases; nucleotides outside the gene matches: 6.